This TCR beta chain was recorded in a study of blood T cell repertoires in COVID-19. Study information: The United States, Italy and Spain were the sources of the acute and convalescent COVID-19 samples.

Assay used: immunoSEQ multiplex PCR; TCRdb lists only in-frame clones, some missing. The data contain approximately 450,000 clones, roughly 91% of them seen just once; the ten biggest clones take up 4% to 5.5%. The CDR3 extends over 14 amino acids. Per the germline V gene, CDR1 is GTSNPN and CDR2 is SVGIG (reference sequence). The germline V and J ends were trimmed by 4 bases and 1 base, with 14 bases remaining between them. The sequencing input was peripheral blood. The chain has TRBV30 and TRBJ2-7; a possible D gene is TRBD2 (5 bases). The receptor comes from a woman under 40 with acute or convalescent COVID-19. This CDR3 reads CAWKVEGWSYEQYF. The CDR3 coding sequence is TGTGCCTGGAAGGTAGAGGGTTGGTCCTACGAGCAGTACTTC.